This T cell receptor (beta chain) was captured by sequencing in a study of identical twins. There are many counts of this clonotype. The antigen remains unidentified. V was pared by 10 bases and J by 3 bases, with 16 bases of the junction left unmatched. This CDR3 has 16 amino acids. Study-wide points: Within cord blood, abundant beta clonotypes carried fewer insertions, but memory repertoires showed no such trend. The analysis was cross-sectional rather than longitudinal within donors. Low generation probability was overrepresented in out-of-frame alpha sequences shared by twins.

TCRdb recomputed calls from the 5' RACE reads with MiXCR, one row per CDR3 protein. Of about 220,000 distinct CDR3 sequences listed, 7.5% are singletons. This sample also appeared in a second study, on yellow fever vaccine responses in identical twins. Turning to that study: After vaccination, twins' T cell response reportedly seemed partly convergent, partly personalized.

The sample consisted of memory (CD45RO+) T cells sorted from blood. V and J are TRBV12-3 or TRBV12-4 and TRBJ2-7, with 9 positions matching TRBD1. The sequence came from a woman aged 18 to 35 in good health. DNA of the CDR3: TGTGCCACTACACCACACTTAGGACAGGGGATCTACGAGCAGTACTTC. Encoded protein: CATTPHLGQGIYEQYF.